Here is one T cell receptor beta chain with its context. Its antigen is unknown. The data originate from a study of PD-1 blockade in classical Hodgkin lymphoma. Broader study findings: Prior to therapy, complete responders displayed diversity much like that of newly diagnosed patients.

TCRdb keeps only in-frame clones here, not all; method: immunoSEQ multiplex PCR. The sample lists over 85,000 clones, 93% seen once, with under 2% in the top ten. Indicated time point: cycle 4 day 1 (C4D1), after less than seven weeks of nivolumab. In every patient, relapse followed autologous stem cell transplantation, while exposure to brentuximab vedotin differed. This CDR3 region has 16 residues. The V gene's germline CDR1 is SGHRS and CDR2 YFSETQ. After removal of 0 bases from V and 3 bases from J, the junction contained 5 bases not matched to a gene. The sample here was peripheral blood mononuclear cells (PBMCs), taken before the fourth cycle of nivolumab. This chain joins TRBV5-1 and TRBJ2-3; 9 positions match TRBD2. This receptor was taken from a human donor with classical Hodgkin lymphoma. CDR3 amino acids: CASSLALAGITDTQYF. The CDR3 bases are TGCGCCAGCAGCTTGGCGCTAGCGGGAATAACAGATACGCAGTATTTT.